The rows below give T cell receptor beta chains drawn from one sample of a study of siplizumab effects on memory and regulatory T cells. Data came from immunoSEQ multiplex PCR; TCRdb stores just in-frame clones and leaves some out. The sample contains some 7,700 clones, about 72% of which appear only once. Material for sequencing was effector memory CD8+ T cells sorted from blood. These receptor sequences come from a human donor in good health. Both conserved end residues are part of each CDR3. A D gene is named only where the DNA matches it firmly. Clone size is stated in some rows and not others, as once, few, many or a class when expanded.

D: -
J: TRBJ2-4
size: -
V: TRBV7-3
CDR3: CASSLTQVGNIQYF
DNA: TGTGCCAGCAGCTTAACACAAGTAGGGAACATTCAGTACTTC

D: TRBD1
J: TRBJ2-2
size: -
V: TRBV4-1
CDR3: CASSHPGQGNTGELFF
DNA: TGCGCCAGCAGCCATCCGGGACAGGGGAACACCGGGGAGCTGTTTTTT

D: -
J: TRBJ1-2
size: once
V: TRBV6-6
CDR3: CASSSGPDLHRGYTF
DNA: TGTGCCAGCAGTTCTGGCCCGGACCTCCATCGGGGCTACACCTTC

D: TRBD1
J: TRBJ2-1
size: -
V: TRBV28
CDR3: CASSPSGQGHEQFF
DNA: TGTGCCAGCAGCCCGTCAGGACAGGGCCATGAGCAGTTCTTC

D: -
J: TRBJ2-7
size: -
V: TRBV5-1
CDR3: CASSLDGGNLIEQYF
DNA: TGCGCCAGCAGCTTGGATGGGGGGAACTTGATCGAGCAGTACTTC

D: TRBD1
J: TRBJ2-7
size: -
V: TRBV5-4
CDR3: CASSGTGALYEQYF
DNA: TGTGCCAGCAGCGGGACAGGGGCCCTATACGAGCAGTACTTC

D: -
J: TRBJ1-2
size: -
V: TRBV6-9
CDR3: CASSLSRGLLNGYTF
DNA: TGTGCCAGCAGTTTATCGCGCGGGTTGCTGAATGGCTACACCTTC

D: TRBD1
J: TRBJ2-5
size: -
V: TRBV6-1
CDR3: CASSELPGQGGETQYF
DNA: TGTGCCAGCAGTGAACTTCCGGGACAGGGAGGGGAGACCCAGTACTTC

D: -
J: TRBJ2-3
size: -
V: TRBV7-9
CDR3: CASSQTADTQYF
DNA: TGTGCCAGCAGTCAGACCGCAGATACGCAGTATTTT

D: -
J: TRBJ1-6
size: -
V: TRBV7-9
CDR3: CASSAPGGLRSLHF
DNA: TGTGCCAGCAGCGCCCCGGGGGGCTTAAGGTCCCTCCACTTT

D: -
J: TRBJ2-5
size: -
V: TRBV11-1
CDR3: CASAELEEETQYF
DNA: TGTGCCAGTGCAGAGCTCGAGGAAGAGACCCAGTACTTC

D: TRBD2
J: TRBJ2-3
size: -
V: TRBV6-1
CDR3: CASDSGGHGDTQYF
DNA: TGTGCCAGCGATAGCGGGGGGCATGGAGATACGCAGTATTTT

D: TRBD2
J: TRBJ2-3
size: -
V: TRBV6-5
CDR3: CASGGLAGSDTQYF
DNA: TGTGCCAGCGGCGGACTAGCGGGAAGCGATACGCAGTATTTT

D: -
J: TRBJ2-2
size: -
V: TRBV13
CDR3: CASKNTGELFF
DNA: TGCGCCAGCAAGAACACCGGGGAGCTGTTTTTT

D: -
J: TRBJ1-4
size: -
V: TRBV6-6
CDR3: CASSYGGGEDEKLFF
DNA: TGTGCCAGCAGTTATGGGGGTGGAGAGGATGAAAAACTGTTTTTT

D: -
J: TRBJ2-3
size: -
V: TRBV10-3
CDR3: CAIRGPAGDTQYF
DNA: TGTGCCATCCGAGGCCCGGCCGGGGATACGCAGTATTTT

D: -
J: TRBJ2-4
size: -
V: TRBV6-1
CDR3: CASSEKDSVNIQYF
DNA: TGTGCCAGCAGTGAAAAGGATAGCGTGAACATTCAGTACTTC

D: -
J: TRBJ2-5
size: -
V: TRBV6-1
CDR3: CASIKGVYPAETQYF
DNA: TGTGCCAGCATCAAGGGGGTGTATCCAGCAGAGACCCAGTACTTC

D: TRBD2
J: TRBJ2-3
size: -
V: TRBV6-1
CDR3: CASSEGSGSTDTQYF
DNA: TGTGCCAGCAGTGAGGGTAGCGGGAGTACAGATACGCAGTATTTT

D: -
J: TRBJ1-1
size: -
V: TRBV7-2
CDR3: CASSLVKAEAFF
DNA: TGTGCCAGCAGCTTAGTAAAGGCCGAAGCTTTCTTT

D: TRBD1
J: TRBJ2-7
size: few
V: TRBV6-4
CDR3: CASRPTGLSYEQYF
DNA: TGTGCCAGCAGACCGACAGGGTTGTCCTACGAGCAGTACTTC

D: -
J: TRBJ2-1
size: -
V: TRBV27
CDR3: CASSWNSGNEQFF
DNA: TGTGCCAGCAGTTGGAATAGCGGCAATGAGCAGTTCTTC

D: -
J: TRBJ1-2
size: -
V: TRBV19
CDR3: CASSWGLKYGYTF
DNA: TGTGCCAGTAGCTGGGGTTTAAAATATGGCTACACCTTC

D: TRBD2
J: TRBJ2-7
size: few
V: TRBV6-1
CDR3: CASSEGDIAGAYEQYF
DNA: TGTGCCAGCAGTGAAGGGGATATTGCGGGAGCCTACGAGCAGTACTTC

D: -
J: TRBJ1-1
size: -
V: TRBV7-2
CDR3: CASSFTGRMAEAFF
DNA: TGTGCCAGCAGCTTTACAGGGAGGATGGCTGAAGCTTTCTTT

D: TRBD1
J: TRBJ1-1
size: -
V: TRBV4-1
CDR3: CASSQEGSRGPDAFF
DNA: TGCGCCAGCAGCCAAGAAGGGTCCAGGGGGCCCGACGCTTTCTTT

D: -
J: TRBJ2-2
size: -
V: TRBV5-6
CDR3: CASGILSNTGELFF
DNA: TGTGCCAGCGGAATACTAAGTAACACCGGGGAGCTGTTTTTT

D: -
J: TRBJ2-2
size: few
V: TRBV6-5
CDR3: CASIQGVGTGELFF
DNA: TGTGCCAGCATACAGGGCGTCGGTACCGGGGAGCTGTTTTTT

D: -
J: TRBJ2-7
size: large
V: TRBV6-6
CDR3: CASSLGRSSYEQYF
DNA: TGTGCCAGCAGCTTGGGCCGGAGCTCCTACGAGCAGTACTTC

D: TRBD2
J: TRBJ2-1
size: -
V: TRBV4-2
CDR3: CASSQGGGGINEQFF
DNA: TGTGCCAGCAGCCAAGGCGGGGGGGGGATCAATGAGCAGTTCTTC

D: -
J: TRBJ1-5
size: few
V: TRBV5-8
CDR3: CASSLVGAMSNQPQHF
DNA: TGTGCCAGCAGCCTAGTGGGCGCCATGTCCAATCAGCCCCAGCATTTT

D: -
J: TRBJ2-2
size: -
V: TRBV28
CDR3: CASSFSQGGWTGELFF
DNA: TGTGCCAGCAGTTTTAGCCAGGGGGGTTGGACCGGGGAGCTGTTTTTT